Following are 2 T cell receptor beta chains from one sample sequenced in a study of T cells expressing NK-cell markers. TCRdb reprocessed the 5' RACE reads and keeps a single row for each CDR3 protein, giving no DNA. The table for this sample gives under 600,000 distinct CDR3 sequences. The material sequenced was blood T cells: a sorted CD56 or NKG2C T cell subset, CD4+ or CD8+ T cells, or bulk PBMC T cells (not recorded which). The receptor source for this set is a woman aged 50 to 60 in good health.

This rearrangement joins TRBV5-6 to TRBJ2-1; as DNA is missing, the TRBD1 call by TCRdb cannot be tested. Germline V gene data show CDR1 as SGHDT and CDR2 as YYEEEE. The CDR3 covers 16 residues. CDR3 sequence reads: CASSLVGGIGYNEQFF.

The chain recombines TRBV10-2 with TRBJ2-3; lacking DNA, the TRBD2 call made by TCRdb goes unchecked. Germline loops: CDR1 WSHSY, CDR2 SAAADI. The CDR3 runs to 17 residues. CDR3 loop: CATRGTSGPASTDTQYF.